The clone carrying this T cell receptor (beta chain) was seen more than once but under ten times. Its target is not known. The sample is drawn from a study of T cells in narcolepsy. Study-wide results and caveats: Healthy controls reportedly lacked the autoreactive clonotypes serially found in patients' blood.

Libraries were prepared by immunoSEQ multiplex PCR; TCRdb keeps only in-frame clonotypes and omits some of them. In the table there are roughly 25,000 clones, just over 60% of which are singletons. The V and J ends lost 6 bases and 0 bases respectively, with 14 bases between them. The germline gives CDR1 SNHLY, CDR2 FYNNEI. This CDR3 has 16 amino acids. Sequencing was carried out using memory (CD45RA-) CD4+ T cells from blood. This TCR derives from a human donor in good health. This chain links TRBV2 with TRBJ1-4; maybe TRBD1 (5 bases). CDR3 bases: TGTGCCAGCAGAAGAGGGACGGCTGCAACTAATGAAAAACTGTTTTTT. It codes for CASRRGTAATNEKLFF.